This entry lists 27 T cell receptor beta chains sequenced from one sample in a study of CD8+ T cells in alopecia areata. Extracted from the samples, RNA was reverse transcribed into cDNA to serve as the sequencing template. Clones were sequenced by immunoSEQ multiplex PCR, and TCRdb holds only the in-frame ones, with some missing. The sample carries over 200,000 clones, roughly 64% recorded once. Treatment defined: oral pan-JAK inhibitor, 5-10 mg twice daily. The specimen comprised CD4+ T cells sorted from blood, sampled at week 4, from a patient treated with tofacitinib. The source of these receptors is a human donor with alopecia areata.

The gene calls are TRBV6-5 and TRBJ1-3, with 8 bases fitting TRBD1. The CDR3 runs to 15 residues. CDR1 is MNHEY and CDR2 is SVGAGI in the germline V gene. V gave up 5 bases and J gave up 1 base; unmatched junction bases: 4. The CDR3: CASSRTGTSGNTIYF. Here the CDR3 DNA reads TGTGCCAGCAGTAGGACAGGGACGTCTGGAAACACCATATATTTT.

The chain carries TRBV29-1 and TRBJ2-2; D is perhaps TRBD1 or TRBD2 (5 bases each). Trimming pared 7 bases from V and 0 bases from J, leaving 12 bases between. The CDR3 totals 14 residues. CDR1 SQVTM and CDR2 ANQGSEA come from the germline V gene. The CDR3 reads CSASGAANTGELFF. CDR3 DNA sequence: TGCAGCGCTTCCGGGGCGGCGAACACCGGGGAGCTGTTTTTT.

This chain links TRBV4-1 with TRBJ1-1; D is uncertain. Deletions cut 3 bases from V and 0 bases from J, with 11 bases between. Germline CDR1 is MGHRA and CDR2 is YSYEKL. This CDR3 comprises 15 residues. The CDR3 region is CASSHPALLNTEAFF. The CDR3 region has the DNA TGCGCCAGCAGCCACCCAGCGCTTTTGAACACTGAAGCTTTCTTT.

The chain carries TRBV19 and TRBJ1-1, with a tentative D call TRBD1 (6 bases). The CDR3 contains 12 residues. Germline V lookup: CDR1 LNHDA, CDR2 SQIVND (reference sequence). CDR3 loop: CEGGGLNTEAFF. CDR3 nucleotides: TGTGAAGGTGGGGGCCTGAACACTGAAGCTTTCTTT.

DNA of the CDR3: TGTGCCAGCAGTCAGGGAGCAGCTTTCTTT. Amino acid sequence: CASSQGAAFF. The genes are TRBV6-6 and TRBJ1-1; D is possibly TRBD1 (5 bases). The CDR3 consists of 10 residues. In germline, CDR1 is MNHNY, CDR2 SVGAGI (reference sequence). V shed 5 bases and J shed 10 bases, with 8 bases lying between them.

This sequence joins TRBV6-1 and TRBJ2-7; D not certain. V was pared by 7 bases and J by 3 bases, with 13 bases between. CDR1 and CDR2 from the germline V gene are MNHNS and SASEGT. The CDR3 is made up of 13 amino acids. The CDR3 DNA is TGTGCCAGCATGAGGAGTGGGGTCTACGAGCAGTACTTC. This gives the protein CASMRSGVYEQYF.

V and J are TRBV25-1 and TRBJ1-1; D possibly corresponds to TRBD1 (5 bases). Trimming stripped 1 base from V and 1 base from J, with 10 bases between. The CDR3 totals 15 residues. Germline assignment: CDR1 MGHDK and CDR2 SYGVNS. The CDR3 bases are TGTGCCAGCAGTGAATTGGGGCATCCGAACACTGAAGCTTTCTTT. It encodes CASSELGHPNTEAFF.

The chain has TRBV5-1 and TRBJ2-3; 8 positions match TRBD2. Per the germline V gene, CDR1 is SGHRS and CDR2 is YFSETQ. CDR3 length: 15 residues. J gave up 4 bases and V 0 bases, and 4 bases lay outside the gene matches. This CDR3 reads CASSLDGGASDTQYF. DNA for the CDR3: TGCGCCAGCAGCTTGGACGGGGGGGCCTCAGATACGCAGTATTTT.

The rearrangement joins TRBV18 to TRBJ2-7; 7 bases are a match to TRBD2. This CDR3 is built from 15 residues. Unmatched junction bases numbered 2, after V lost 0 bases and J lost 0 bases. Looked up from germline, CDR1 is KGHSH and CDR2 is LQKENI. Here the CDR3 reads CASSPPGRGSYEQYF. CDR3 nucleotide sequence: TGTGCCAGCTCACCACCGGGGAGGGGCTCCTACGAGCAGTACTTC.

V usage is TRBV12-2 and J usage is TRBJ2-7; whether TRBD1, the table's D call, matches the DNA was not checked. TRBV12-2 is a pseudogene locus. The CDR3 sequence is 17 residues long. The CDR3 protein is CASRLVGRQGLPYEQYF. As DNA, the CDR3 is TGTGCAAGTCGCTTAGTAGGGAGACAGGGGCTTCCCTACGAGCAGTACTTC.

This clone was seen a handful of times. The V gene is TRBV5-6, the J gene TRBJ2-3, with TRBD2 matching 12 bases. CDR3 length: 16 amino acids. Losses at the gene ends were 4 bases for V and 5 bases for J; bases not matched to a gene: 8. The V gene's germline CDR1 is SGHDT and CDR2 YYEEEE. CDR3 region: CASSPWTSGVRDTQYF. In DNA, the CDR3 is TGTGCCAGCAGCCCCTGGACTAGCGGGGTGAGAGATACGCAGTATTTT. Looking up the rest from reference TRBV5-6 and TRBJ2-3 gives the full variable domain: DAGVTQSPTHLIKTRGQQVTLRCSPKSGHDTVSWYQQALGQGPQFIFQYYEEEERQRGNFPDRFSGHQFPNYSSELNVNALLLGDSALYLCASSPWTSGVRDTQYFGPGTRLTVL.

The chain has TRBV29-1 and TRBJ1-2; D uncertain. Germline V gene sequence: CDR1 SQVTM, CDR2 ANQGSEA. The CDR3 spans 11 residues. Trimming took 1 base from V and 1 from J, leaving 1 base between them. The CDR3 region has the DNA TGCAGCGTTGAAGTTAACTATGGCTACACCTTC. Protein product: CSVEVNYGYTF.

The chain is built from TRBV6-5 and TRBJ2-7; TRBD2 might be the D (6 bases). V lost 6 bases, J lost 2 bases, and 11 bases lay in between. The CDR3 sequence is 13 residues long. Germline V gives CDR1 MNHEY, CDR2 SVGAGI. CDR3 amino acids: CASSSGSPYEQYF. The CDR3 nucleotides are TGTGCCAGCAGCTCCGGGAGCCCCTACGAGCAGTACTTC.

The genes are TRBV7-9 and TRBJ2-1; D may be TRBD1 (6 bases). V lost 2 bases to trimming and J lost 7 bases, with 12 bases between them. The CDR3 spans 14 residues. Germline V lookup: CDR1 SEHNR, CDR2 FQNEAQ (reference sequence). The CDR3, as DNA: TGTGCCAGCAGCTTATCTCAGGGGTGGAATGAGCAGTTCTTC. Its translation is CASSLSQGWNEQFF.

The rearrangement uses TRBV30 and TRBJ1-2, with D possibly TRBD1 on 5 matching bases. The germline V and J ends were trimmed by 8 bases and 7 bases, with 17 bases remaining between them. The CDR3 runs to 12 residues. Looked up from germline, CDR1 is GTSNPN and CDR2 is SVGIG (reference sequence). CDR3 loop: CAGTGLLFGYTF. As DNA, the CDR3 is TGTGCCGGAACAGGTTTACTCTTTGGCTACACCTTC. The variable domain in full, completed from reference TRBV30 and TRBJ1-2, reads SQTIHQWPATLVQPVGSPLSLECTVEGTSNPNLYWYRQAAGRGLQLLFYSVGIGQISSEVPQNLSASRPQDRQFILSSKKLLLSDSGFYLCAGTGLLFGYTFGSGTRLTVV.

The genes are TRBV29-1 and TRBJ1-2; D might be TRBD1 (5 bases). Germline CDR1 reads SQVTM; CDR2 reads ANQGSEA. The CDR3 totals 15 residues. The germline V and J ends were trimmed by 0 bases and 4 bases, with 15 bases remaining between them. CDR3 nucleotide sequence: TGCAGCGTTGAAGATCGGGGACGGGGGATCTATGGCTACACCTTC. It yields the protein CSVEDRGRGIYGYTF.

This clone was recorded a few times. The same CDR3 can be traced to other DNA sequences in this sample. The V gene is TRBV18, the J gene TRBJ2-5; unclear D gene. The germline gives CDR1 KGHSH, CDR2 LQKENI. Trimming pared 3 bases from V and 0 bases from J, leaving 2 bases between. This CDR3 is built from 12 residues. This chain's CDR3 is CASSPYQETQYF. DNA of the CDR3: TGTGCCAGCTCACCGTACCAAGAGACCCAGTACTTC.

This rearrangement joins TRBV2 to TRBJ1-6; TRBD1 aligns across 8 bases. The CDR3 is 14 residues long. Germline CDR1 SNHLY, CDR2 FYNNEI. Trimming took 6 bases from V and 9 from J; bases not matched to a gene: 7. For the CDR3, the DNA is TGTGCCAGCAGGACAGGGGCGGTCGCTTCACCCCTCCACTTT. This translates into CASRTGAVASPLHF. The whole variable domain, remainder taken from reference TRBV2 and TRBJ1-6, is EPEVTQTPSHQVTQMGQEVILRCVPISNHLYFYWYRQILGQKVEFLVSFYNNEISEKSEIFDDQFSVERPDGSNFTLKIRSTKLEDSAMYFCASRTGAVASPLHFGNGTRLTVT.

The V call is TRBV4-3, the J call TRBJ1-3; TRBD1 agrees at 7 bases. Germline trimming cut 2 bases from V and 8 bases from J; bases unmatched to any gene: 12. CDR1 is LGHNA and CDR2 is YSLEER in the germline V gene. The CDR3 contains 16 residues. Written as DNA, the CDR3 is TGCGCCAGCAGCCAATACACAGGGGCGCGGGGAGACACCATATATTTT. Translating gives CASSQYTGARGDTIYF.

V and J are TRBV7-2 and TRBJ1-6, with a possible D match to TRBD1 (6 bases). V lost 1 base to trimming and J lost 7 bases, with 11 bases between them. There are 15 residues in the CDR3. Germline loops: CDR1 SGHTA, CDR2 FQGNSA. The CDR3 bases are TGTGCCAGCAGCTTAGGGTGGACAGAGAATTCACCCCTCCACTTT. It translates to CASSLGWTENSPLHF.

The sample holds a few counts of this clone. The gene calls are TRBV30 and TRBJ1-2; no firm D call. This CDR3 spans 11 amino acids. CDR1 is GTSNPN, CDR2 SVGIG, per germline (reference sequence). With 5 bases removed from V and 5 bases from J, the gap between germline ends came to 9 bases. CDR3 protein: CAWGSTYGYTF. In DNA, the CDR3 is TGTGCCTGGGGTTCGACTTATGGCTACACCTTC.

The chain carries TRBV29-1 and TRBJ2-7; tentative D call: TRBD1 (6 bases). Germline assignment: CDR1 SQVTM and CDR2 ANQGSEA. V shed 5 bases and J shed 4 bases, with 12 bases lying between them. The CDR3 extends over 12 amino acids. CDR3 nucleotide sequence: TGCAGCGTTCATCAGGGGCAATACGAGCAGTACTTC. Its protein is CSVHQGQYEQYF.

V and J are TRBV7-2 and TRBJ2-3, with a possible D match to TRBD2 (6 bases). Trimming pared 7 bases from V and 3 bases from J, leaving 20 bases between. Per germline, CDR1 SGHTA and CDR2 FQGNSA. The CDR3 runs to 16 residues. The CDR3 DNA reads TGTGCCAGCACCCCCCGAGGGGCGGGGTGGACAGATACGCAGTATTTT. Encoded protein: CASTPRGAGWTDTQYF.

This clone was recorded only once. The rearrangement joins TRBV29-1 to TRBJ2-5, with 10 bases lining up with TRBD1. This CDR3 comprises 15 residues. The ends lost 8 bases at V and 5 bases at J; junction bases unmatched: 14. The germline V gene encodes CDR1 SQVTM and CDR2 ANQGSEA. The CDR3 here is CSLAYGTGAWETQYF. CDR3 DNA sequence: TGCAGCCTGGCATACGGGACAGGGGCATGGGAGACCCAGTACTTC.

The chain is built from TRBV4-2 and TRBJ2-3, with 10 positions matching TRBD2. The ends lost 4 bases at V and 1 base at J; junction bases unmatched: 5. This CDR3 spans 16 amino acids. The V gene's germline CDR1 is LGHNA and CDR2 YNFKEQ. In DNA, the CDR3 is TGTGCCAGCAGCCTCCTTGGGACTAGCGGCACAGATACGCAGTATTTT. Translation: CASSLLGTSGTDTQYF.

The rearrangement joins TRBV5-1 to TRBJ2-2, with 7 bases aligning to TRBD1. V lost 7 bases and J lost 0; bases outside the gene matches: 9. The CDR3 consists of 16 residues. CDR1 and CDR2 from the germline V gene are SGHRS and YFSETQ. CDR3 protein: CASRQTGTANTGELFF. CDR3 sequence (DNA): TGCGCCAGCCGACAGACAGGGACGGCGAACACCGGGGAGCTGTTTTTT.

The V and J genes are TRBV10-3 and TRBJ1-1, with a weak D call TRBD1 (5 bases). Germline loops: CDR1 ENHRY, CDR2 SYGVKD. CDR3 size: 13 residues. Trimming shortened V by 6 bases and J by 1 base, and 9 bases separated the two germline ends. The CDR3 nucleotides are TGTGCCATCAGCCTCGGACAGAACACTGAAGCTTTCTTT. It codes for CAISLGQNTEAFF.